This T cell receptor (beta chain) was captured in a study of beta chain features in type 1 diabetes. Study-wide points: A moderate, significant TCRB CDR3 shortening appeared in type 1 diabetes across four CD4+ subsets.

Germline CDR1 SGHAT, CDR2 FQDESV (reference sequence). The CDR3 length is 15 residues. Trimming stripped 4 bases from V and 4 bases from J, with 17 bases between. Reverse transcribing all isolated RNA meant expressed TCRB transcripts were sequenced. Here immunoSEQ multiplex PCR was the method, and the copy in TCRdb shows in-frame clones only, minus some. The sample has 20,000 to 25,000 clones, more than 65% seen once. This clone turned up a few times. Its antigen is unidentified. This chain links TRBV11-1 with TRBJ2-7; D is ambiguous. Sequencing input: stem cell memory CD4+ T cells from blood. The sequence was obtained from a woman aged 40 to 50 with type 1 diabetes. The CDR3 DNA is TGTGCCAGCAGCTCCCGTGGTAGCACGAGATACGAGCAGTACTTC. It is translated as CASSSRGSTRYEQYF.